Given below is one TCR beta chain in context. The data are from a study of shared clonotypes between healthy human individuals. This CDR3 is built from 15 residues. Trimming removed 3 bases from V and 3 bases from J; junction bases left unmatched: 5. CDR1 is SGHNT, CDR2 YYREEE, per germline (reference sequence). The DNA input per sorted-subset replicate PCR was about 190 ng, corresponding to some 30,000 T cell genomes. Measured with immunoSEQ multiplex PCR; TCRdb has only the in-frame clones, and not every one. Counted here are about 1.5 million clones, 98% occurring once; the ten biggest clones make up 0.45%.

The receptor's source is a man between 25 and 39 years old in good health. The sequencing input was naive CD4+ T cells sorted from blood. Subset reported: CD45RA+ positively selected. The chain combines TRBV5-4 with TRBJ1-1, with 10 nucleotides matching TRBD1. The CDR3 DNA reads TGTGCCAGCAGCTCCCGACAGGGGGCCCACACTGAAGCTTTCTTT. As protein: CASSSRQGAHTEAFF.